This TCR beta chain was found in a study of control samples from healthy donors and cancer patients. The CDR3 runs to 15 residues. Looked up from germline, CDR1 is MNHNS and CDR2 is SASEGT. Between the trimmed V and J ends, which lost 1 base and 0 bases, there was a span of 7 bases. Sequenced by immunoSEQ multiplex PCR; TCRdb stores in-frame clones only, minus some. Of fewer than 200,000 clones in the sample, 90% to 95% were seen once. The chain recombines TRBV6-1 with TRBJ2-4; no firm D call. The sequencing sample was made of blood. The TCR was taken from a man in his thirties or forties in good health. The CDR3 here is CASSEVVLAKNIQYF. The CDR3 DNA follows: TGTGCCAGCAGTGAAGTGGTGCTAGCCAAAAACATTCAGTACTTC.